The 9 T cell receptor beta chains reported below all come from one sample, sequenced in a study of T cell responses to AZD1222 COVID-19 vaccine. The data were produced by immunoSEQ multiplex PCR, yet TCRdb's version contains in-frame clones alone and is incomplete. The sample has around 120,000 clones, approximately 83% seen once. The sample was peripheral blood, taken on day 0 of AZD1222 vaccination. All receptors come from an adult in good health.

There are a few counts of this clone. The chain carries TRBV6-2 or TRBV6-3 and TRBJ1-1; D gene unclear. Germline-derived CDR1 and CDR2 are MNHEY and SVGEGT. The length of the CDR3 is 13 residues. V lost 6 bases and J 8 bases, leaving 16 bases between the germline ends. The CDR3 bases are TGTGCCAGCAGCATCGGACGGCAGACCGAAGCTTTCTTT. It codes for CASSIGRQTEAFF.

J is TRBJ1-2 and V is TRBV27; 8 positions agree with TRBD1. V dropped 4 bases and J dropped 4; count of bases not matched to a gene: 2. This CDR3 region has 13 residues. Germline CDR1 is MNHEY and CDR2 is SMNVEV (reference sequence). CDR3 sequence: CASSSGQVYGYTF. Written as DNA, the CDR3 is TGTGCCAGCAGTTCGGGACAGGTCTATGGCTACACCTTC.

This CDR3 reads CASSLGQELYGYTF. As DNA, the CDR3 is TGCGCCAGCAGCTTGGGACAGGAGTTGTATGGCTACACCTTC. The chain recombines TRBV5-1 with TRBJ1-2; possibly TRBD1 for D (6 bases). V was pared by 0 bases and J by 5 bases, with 11 bases between. The length of the CDR3 is 14 residues. The germline V gene encodes CDR1 SGHRS and CDR2 YFSETQ.

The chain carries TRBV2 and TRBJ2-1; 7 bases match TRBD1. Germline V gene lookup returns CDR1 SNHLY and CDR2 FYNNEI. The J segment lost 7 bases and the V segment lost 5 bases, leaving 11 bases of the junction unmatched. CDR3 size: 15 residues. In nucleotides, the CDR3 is TGTGCCAGCAGTACCCGACAGGGTATCCTAAATGAGCAGTTCTTC. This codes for CASSTRQGILNEQFF.

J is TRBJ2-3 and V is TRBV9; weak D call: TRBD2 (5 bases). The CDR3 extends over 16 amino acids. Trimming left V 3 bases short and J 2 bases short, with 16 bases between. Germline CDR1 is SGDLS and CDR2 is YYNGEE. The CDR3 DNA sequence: TGTGCCAGCAGCGGAAACCTCCGACTACCCACAGATACGCAGTATTTT. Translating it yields CASSGNLRLPTDTQYF. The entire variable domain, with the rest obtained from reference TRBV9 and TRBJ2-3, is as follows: DSGVTQTPKHLITATGQRVTLRCSPRSGDLSVYWYQQSLDQGLQFLIQYYNGEERAKGNILERFSAQQFPDLHSELNLSSLELGDSALYFCASSGNLRLPTDTQYFGPGTRLTVL.

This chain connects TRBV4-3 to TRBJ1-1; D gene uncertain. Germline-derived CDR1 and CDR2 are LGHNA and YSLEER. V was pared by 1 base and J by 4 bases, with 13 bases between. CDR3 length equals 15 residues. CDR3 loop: CASSQAERAGTEAFF. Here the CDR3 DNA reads TGCGCCAGCAGCCAAGCCGAGAGGGCTGGCACTGAAGCTTTCTTT.

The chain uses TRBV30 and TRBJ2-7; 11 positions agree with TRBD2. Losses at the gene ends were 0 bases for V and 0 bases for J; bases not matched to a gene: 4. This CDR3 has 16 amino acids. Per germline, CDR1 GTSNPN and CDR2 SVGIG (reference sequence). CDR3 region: CAWSVLGLAGSYEQYF. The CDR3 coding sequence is TGTGCCTGGAGTGTACTAGGACTAGCGGGCTCCTACGAGCAGTACTTC. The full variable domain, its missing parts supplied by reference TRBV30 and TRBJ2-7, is SQTIHQWPATLVQPVGSPLSLECTVEGTSNPNLYWYRQAAGRGLQLLFYSVGIGQISSEVPQNLSASRPQDRQFILSSKKLLLSDSGFYLCAWSVLGLAGSYEQYFGPGTRLTVT.

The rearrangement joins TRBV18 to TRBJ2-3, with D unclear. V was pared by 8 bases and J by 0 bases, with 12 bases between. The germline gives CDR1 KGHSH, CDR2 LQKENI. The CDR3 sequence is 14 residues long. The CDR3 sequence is CASAQGSSTDTQYF. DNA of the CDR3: TGTGCCAGCGCGCAAGGGTCGAGCACAGATACGCAGTATTTT.

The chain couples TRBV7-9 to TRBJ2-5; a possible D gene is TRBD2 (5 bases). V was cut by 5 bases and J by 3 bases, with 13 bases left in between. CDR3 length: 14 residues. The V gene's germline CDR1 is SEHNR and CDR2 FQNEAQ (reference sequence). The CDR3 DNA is TGTGCCAGCAGCGCGCGGGTCGTTGAAGAGACCCAGTACTTC. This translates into CASSARVVEETQYF. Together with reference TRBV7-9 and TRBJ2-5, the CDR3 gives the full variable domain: DTGVSQNPRHKITKRGQNVTFRCDPISEHNRLYWYRQTLGQGPEFLTYFQNEAQLEKSRLLSDRFSAERPKGSFSTLEIQRTEQGDSAMYLCASSARVVEETQYFGPGTRLLVL.